The entry that follows covers one T cell receptor beta chain sequence. The V end lost 7 bases, the J end lost 7 bases, and 26 bases lay between the germline ends. This CDR3 is 17 amino acids long. Per the germline V gene, CDR1 is LGHDT and CDR2 is YNNKEL (reference sequence). TCRdb re-derived calls from the RT-PCR reads in MiXCR, one entry per CDR3 protein. The table includes about 700,000 distinct CDR3 sequences, 12% to 15% detected once. Sequenced material: memory CD4+ T cells from blood. This receptor was obtained from a female donor in good health, serving as a healthy control. The V call is TRBV3-1, the J call TRBJ2-1, with a weak D call TRBD2 (7 bases). This CDR3 reads CASKSGVGRRILNEQFF. As DNA, the CDR3 is TGTGCCAGCAAATCAGGGGTCGGGAGGAGGATTTTAAATGAGCAGTTCTTC.